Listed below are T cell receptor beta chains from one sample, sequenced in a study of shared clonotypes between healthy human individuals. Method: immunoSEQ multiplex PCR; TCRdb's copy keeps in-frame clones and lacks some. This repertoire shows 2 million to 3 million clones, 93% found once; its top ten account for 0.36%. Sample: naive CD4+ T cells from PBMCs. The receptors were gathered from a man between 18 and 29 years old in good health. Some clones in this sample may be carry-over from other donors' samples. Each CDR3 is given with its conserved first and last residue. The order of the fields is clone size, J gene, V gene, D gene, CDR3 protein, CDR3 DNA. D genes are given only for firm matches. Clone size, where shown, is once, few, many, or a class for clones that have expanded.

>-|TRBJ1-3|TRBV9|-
CASSPAGLAGNTIYF
TGTGCCAGCAGCCCCGCCGGCCTGGCAGGAAACACCATATATTTT
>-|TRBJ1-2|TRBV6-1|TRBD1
CASSESGTEFGYTF
TGTGCCAGCAGTGAGTCGGGGACAGAATTCGGCTACACCTTC
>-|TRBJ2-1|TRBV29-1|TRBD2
CSVVPSGRLNNEQFF
TGCAGCGTCGTACCTAGCGGGAGGTTGAACAATGAGCAGTTCTTC
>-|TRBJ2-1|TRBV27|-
CASKSPGRTYNEQFF
TGTGCCAGCAAGTCGCCAGGGAGGACCTACAATGAGCAGTTCTTC
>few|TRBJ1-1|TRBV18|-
CASSPPVTEAFF
TGTGCCAGCTCACCACCGGTCACTGAAGCTTTCTTT
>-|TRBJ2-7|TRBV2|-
CASTWLVDYEQYF
TGTGCCAGCACCTGGCTAGTAGACTACGAGCAGTACTTC
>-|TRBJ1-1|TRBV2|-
CASSIRQLNTEAFF
TGTGCCAGCAGTATAAGACAGTTGAACACTGAAGCTTTCTTT
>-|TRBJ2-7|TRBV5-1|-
CASSMGAYEQYF
TGCGCCAGCAGCATGGGAGCCTACGAGCAGTACTTC
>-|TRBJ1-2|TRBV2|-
CASSDRARYGYTF
TGTGCCAGCAGTGACAGGGCACGTTATGGCTACACCTTC
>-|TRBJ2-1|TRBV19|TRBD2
CASSIGTSGPSSYNEQFF
TGTGCCAGTAGTATAGGAACTAGCGGGCCGAGCTCCTACAATGAGCAGTTCTTC
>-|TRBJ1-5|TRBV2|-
CASSDAGGSNQPQHF
TGTGCCAGCAGTGATGCCGGGGGAAGCAATCAGCCCCAGCATTTT
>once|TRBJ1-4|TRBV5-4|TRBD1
CASSEDRGGEKLFF
TGTGCCAGCAGCGAAGACAGGGGCGGAGAAAAACTGTTTTTT
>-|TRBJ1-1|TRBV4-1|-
CASSQGFRPGENTEAFF
TGCGCCAGCAGCCAAGGGTTTCGGCCGGGGGAGAACACTGAAGCTTTCTTT
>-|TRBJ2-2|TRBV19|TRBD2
CASSRLGLAGEGTGELFF
TGTGCCAGTAGCAGACTGGGACTAGCGGGAGAAGGGACCGGGGAGCTGTTTTTT
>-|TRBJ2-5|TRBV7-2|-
CASSLGIGRGETQYF
TGTGCCAGCAGCTTAGGGATCGGGAGAGGGGAGACCCAGTACTTC
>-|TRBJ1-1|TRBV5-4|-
CASSLGGALNTEAFF
TGTGCCAGCAGCTTGGGCGGGGCCCTGAACACTGAAGCTTTCTTT
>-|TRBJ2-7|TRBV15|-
CATSRDSILEQYF
TGTGCCACCAGCAGAGATTCTATTCTCGAGCAGTACTTC
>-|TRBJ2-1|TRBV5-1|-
CASNPVGYNEQFF
TGCGCCAGCAACCCGGTGGGTTACAATGAGCAGTTCTTC
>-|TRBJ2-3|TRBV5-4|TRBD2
CASSSPPGTSGEGTDTQYF
TGTGCCAGCAGCTCACCTCCTGGGACTAGCGGGGAAGGCACAGATACGCAGTATTTT
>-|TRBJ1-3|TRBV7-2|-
CASSLGRAGGNTIYF
TGTGCCAGCAGCTTGGGGAGGGCAGGTGGAAACACCATATATTTT
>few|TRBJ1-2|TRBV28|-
CASTQTCYTF
TGTGCCAGCACCCAAACCTGCTACACCTTC
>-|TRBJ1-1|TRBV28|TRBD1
CASSLRGRGAFF
TGTGCCAGCAGTCTCAGGGGGCGCGGAGCTTTCTTT
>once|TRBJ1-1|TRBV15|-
CATSRGPSTEAFF
TGTGCCACCAGCAGAGGTCCAAGCACTGAAGCTTTCTTT
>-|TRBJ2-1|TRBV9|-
CASSPRALNEQFF
TGTGCCAGCAGCCCCCGGGCCCTCAATGAGCAGTTCTTC
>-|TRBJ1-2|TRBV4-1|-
CASSLRGGSYGYTF
TGCGCCAGCAGCCTTAGGGGTGGCTCCTATGGCTACACCTTC
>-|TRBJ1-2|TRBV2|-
CASRTTGANYGYTF
TGTGCCAGCAGAACGACAGGAGCTAACTATGGCTACACCTTC
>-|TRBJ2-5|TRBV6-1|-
CASSEGGQSGARETQYF
TGTGCCAGCAGTGAAGGGGGGCAGTCGGGGGCTAGGGAGACCCAGTACTTC